The 4 T cell receptor beta chains below were found in one sample sequenced in a study of blood T cell repertoires in COVID-19. Assay used: immunoSEQ multiplex PCR; TCRdb lists only in-frame clones, some missing. The sample shows approximately 270,000 clones, roughly 80% of them seen only once. Material: peripheral blood. These receptors all stem from an elderly man with acute or convalescent COVID-19.

The CDR3 DNA follows: TGTGCCTGGGAGTTAACCGGGACAGGGGGAGAGACCCAGTACTTC. This codes for CAWELTGTGGETQYF. The chain joins TRBV30 to TRBJ2-5, with 11 positions matching TRBD1. The trim removed 5 bases at V and 4 bases at J, leaving 9 bases unmatched. The CDR3 is 15 amino acids. Germline assignment: CDR1 GTSNPN and CDR2 SVGIG (reference sequence).

This chain links TRBV5-1 with TRBJ1-1; 11 bases agree with TRBD1. From germline, CDR1 is SGHRS and CDR2 YFSETQ. The CDR3 loop spans 16 amino acids. V lost 0 bases and J lost 4; bases outside the gene matches: 5. The CDR3 DNA sequence: TGCGCCAGCAGCTTGGGGACAGGGGGCGCAAGCACTGAAGCTTTCTTT. This translates into CASSLGTGGASTEAFF.

J is TRBJ2-7 and V is TRBV15; tentatively, D is TRBD1 (6 bases). Germline values: CDR1 LNHNV, CDR2 YYDKDF (reference sequence). Trimming removed 2 bases from V and 3 bases from J, with 14 bases in between. The length of the CDR3 is 15 residues. CDR3 bases: TGTGCCACCAGCAGACGACAGGTCCATCACTACGAGCAGTACTTC. Protein sequence: CATSRRQVHHYEQYF.

The chain recombines TRBV27 with TRBJ2-1, with TRBD2 matching 9 bases. Germline V gene sequence: CDR1 MNHEY, CDR2 SMNVEV (reference sequence). V trimming: 7 bases; J trimming: 6 bases; junction bases outside the gene matches: 7. The CDR3 is made up of 14 amino acids. CDR3 sequence: CASMIGLASNEQFF. CDR3 bases: TGTGCCAGCATGATCGGACTAGCGTCCAATGAGCAGTTCTTC.